This T cell receptor beta chain was recovered during a study of CD8+ T cells in alopecia areata. Across the study: A 6-month off-drug phase came after tofacitinib, which had lasted 6 to 18 months.

In alopecia areata patients, both lesional scalp punch biopsies and peripheral blood were collected. RNA extraction was followed by reverse transcription into cDNA, which acted as the sequencing template. Sequenced by immunoSEQ multiplex PCR; TCRdb stores in-frame clones only, minus some. This sample has 100,000 to 150,000 clones, with around 49% found just once. Study-level findings and limits: Among the cells sequenced in scalp samples are also the resident alphabeta T cells of normal skin. An increase in clonality over normal scalp was evident in lesional scalp, especially alopecia totalis/universalis.

Germline V lookup: CDR1 SGDLS, CDR2 YYNGEE. This CDR3 contains 15 residues. V shed 4 bases and J shed 5 bases, with 15 bases lying between them. On this clone itself: Its target is unknown.

The origin of this receptor is a human donor with alopecia areata. This rearrangement joins TRBV9 to TRBJ2-2; D is ambiguous. The sample here was CD8+ T cells sorted from blood, taken at week 0. The CDR3 bases are TGTGCCAGCAGCCCTACGGGTAGGGCTACCGGGGAGCTGTTTTTT. Encoded protein: CASSPTGRATGELFF.